This T cell receptor beta chain came from a study of T cell responses to AZD1222 COVID-19 vaccine. To note about this clone: What it binds is not known.

The CDR3 has 12 residues. V was shortened by 6 bases and J by 7 bases, with 13 bases between the two germline ends. CDR1 is SGDLS and CDR2 is YYNGEE in the germline V gene. Findings of the study overall: Two doses of AZD1222 preceded a rise in Spike-specific TCR breadth and depth. Females made up more of the donors, who were largely white British, and clonal diversity may have come out too low.

Sequencing was performed with immunoSEQ multiplex PCR; in TCRdb, only in-frame clones are kept and a portion is missing. The sample shows about 130,000 clones, 70% to 90% of them seen only once. The TCR originated in an adult in good health. The material was peripheral blood, obtained on day 0 of AZD1222 vaccination. The J gene is TRBJ1-2, the V gene TRBV9, with D uncertain. The CDR3 region is CASNEGSGGYTF. CDR3 nucleotide sequence: TGTGCCAGCAATGAGGGTTCGGGTGGCTACACCTTC.